Listed below are T cell receptor beta chains from one sample, sequenced in a study of T cell repertoires and HLA-DP antigens. For these TCRs, the target antigens are not known. Profiled with immunoSEQ multiplex PCR; TCRdb holds only in-frame clones, not every one. The profile shows some 110,000 clones, 90% to 95% of them singletons. Specimen: CD4+ T cells from PBMCs. Source of these receptors: a woman aged 18 to 35 in good health and CMV-seronegative. The CDR3 runs from the conserved cysteine through the conserved F or W. A D gene is named only where the DNA matches it firmly. Clone size, where shown, is once, few, many, or a class for clones that have expanded.

size,J,V,D,DNA,CDR3
-,TRBJ2-7,TRBV6-5,-,TGTGCCAGCAGTTACCGGCTGAGCTCCTACGAGCAGTACTTC,CASSYRLSSYEQYF
-,TRBJ1-1,TRBV28,TRBD1,TGTGCCAGCAGTCGCCGGACAGGGGCGATGAACACTGAAGCTTTCTTT,CASSRRTGAMNTEAFF
-,TRBJ2-3,TRBV6-5,-,TGTGCCAGCACCCCACTAATGACTAGGACAGATACGCAGTATTTT,CASTPLMTRTDTQYF
-,TRBJ1-5,TRBV10-3,-,TGTGCCATCAGTGGCTCAGGAGGCAATCAGCCCCAGCATTTT,CAISGSGGNQPQHF
-,TRBJ2-5,TRBV5-1,-,TGCGCCAGCAGGCACGCCAGAGAGACCCAGTACTTC,CASRHARETQYF
-,TRBJ2-5,TRBV5-4,-,TGTGCCAGCAGCTTGGGCCAGGCCGGGGAGACCCAGTACTTC,CASSLGQAGETQYF
-,TRBJ2-6,TRBV5-1,TRBD1,TGCGCCAGCAGTGAGTGGGACAGGGCTTCTGGGGCCAACGTCCTGACTTTC,CASSEWDRASGANVLTF
once,TRBJ2-1,TRBV7-2,TRBD2,TGTGCCAGCAGCTTAGTGGGAGGGAGCTCCTACAATGAGCAGTTCTTC,CASSLVGGSSYNEQFF
-,TRBJ2-3,TRBV7-3,-,TGTGCCAGCAGCTTCCTGACTAGCACAGATACGCAGTATTTT,CASSFLTSTDTQYF
few,TRBJ1-4,TRBV5-1,TRBD1,TGCGCCAGCCGTCCAGGAGGGGGCGATGAAAAACTGTTTTTT,CASRPGGGDEKLFF
once,TRBJ2-7,TRBV2,-,TGTGCCAGCAGTCCCACTAGGCGGGTCGAGCAGTACTTC,CASSPTRRVEQYF
-,TRBJ2-3,TRBV12-5,-,TGTGCTAGTGCCTGGGGCAGGACCGCTAGCACAGATACGCAGTATTTT,CASAWGRTASTDTQYF
-,TRBJ1-2,TRBV10-3,TRBD1,TGTGCCATCAGTGAGACAGGGACAGCTACTGACTACACCTTC,CAISETGTATDYTF
-,TRBJ2-3,TRBV5-4,TRBD2,TGTGCCAGCAAGACGGGAGGGAGCACAGATACGCAGTATTTT,CASKTGGSTDTQYF
-,TRBJ2-2,TRBV6-1,TRBD1,TGTGCCAGCAGTGCGGACAGGGGCCGTACCGGGGAGCTGTTTTTT,CASSADRGRTGELFF
-,TRBJ1-2,TRBV10-1,TRBD1,TGCGCCAGCAGTATGGGACAGGGCGGTGGCGGCTACACCTTC,CASSMGQGGGGYTF
-,TRBJ2-7,TRBV7-3,-,TGTGCCAGCAGCTTAACACGGTTAGTGACTACCGAGCAGTACTTC,CASSLTRLVTTEQYF
once,TRBJ1-6,TRBV6-1,TRBD1,TGTGCCAGCAGTGCGGACAGGGGTTATTCACCCCTCCACTTT,CASSADRGYSPLHF
-,TRBJ1-4,TRBV5-1,-,TGCGCCAGCAGCTTGGGGGCAGGGGTCGGTGTTAATGAAAAACTGTTTTTT,CASSLGAGVGVNEKLFF
-,TRBJ1-2,TRBV7-9,-,TGTGCCAGCAGCTTAATAACAGCCAACTATGGCTACACCTTC,CASSLITANYGYTF
-,TRBJ1-2,TRBV7-2,-,TGTGCCAGCTCTTTAGGCAGTGGCGGAAGCTATGGCTACACCTTC,CASSLGSGGSYGYTF
-,TRBJ1-5,TRBV19,-,TGTGCCAGTACCCGTACTGGCAGCAGTCCCCAGCATTTT,CASTRTGSSPQHF
-,TRBJ1-5,TRBV2,-,TGTGCCAGCAGTGGGAACAGGGTCGGCCAGCCCCAGCATTTT,CASSGNRVGQPQHF
-,TRBJ2-3,TRBV19,-,TGTGCCAGTAGTATGTTGGCAGTTTTCACAGATACGCAGTATTTT,CASSMLAVFTDTQYF
-,TRBJ2-3,TRBV28,-,TGTGCCAGCACCTACTTTAGCGGCCTACCCCCTAGCACAGATACGCAGTATTTT,CASTYFSGLPPSTDTQYF
-,TRBJ1-2,TRBV9,TRBD1,TGTGCCAGCTTTACGCCGGGACAGGGTTCTGGCTACACCTTC,CASFTPGQGSGYTF
-,TRBJ1-6,TRBV4-2,TRBD1,TGTGCCAGCAGCCACGGGACAGGGAGTTCACCCCTCCACTTT,CASSHGTGSSPLHF
-,TRBJ2-1,TRBV10-3,TRBD2,TGTGCCATCGCGACAACTAGCGGTATCAATGAGCAGTTCTTC,CAIATTSGINEQFF
-,TRBJ1-5,TRBV30,-,TGTGCCTGGAGTGCACCGGGGGTTAATCGCAATCAGCCCCAGCATTTT,CAWSAPGVNRNQPQHF
-,TRBJ2-3,TRBV27,-,TGTGCCAGCAGTAGGGAGGCTAGCGAGACCCGGACGCAGTATTTT,CASSREASETRTQYF
-,TRBJ2-1,TRBV9,-,TGTGCCAGCAGCGTATGGGGAACAGTCTCCTACAATGAGCAGTTCTTC,CASSVWGTVSYNEQFF
-,TRBJ2-1,TRBV27,TRBD1,TGTGCCAGCAGTTTGGACAGGGGGCTTCGAGGATCTGAGCAGTTCTTC,CASSLDRGLRGSEQFF
-,TRBJ2-1,TRBV5-1,TRBD1,TGCGCCAGCAGCTTGGACAGGGGGCATGAGCAGTTCTTC,CASSLDRGHEQFF
-,TRBJ2-3,TRBV9,TRBD2,TGTGCCAGCAGCGTCGGGACTAGCGGGAGGTCGGGCACAGATACGCAGTATTTT,CASSVGTSGRSGTDTQYF
once,TRBJ2-7,TRBV18,-,TGTGCCAGCTCACCTTCTTCCTACGAGCAGTACTTC,CASSPSSYEQYF
-,TRBJ1-4,TRBV7-2,-,TGTGCCAGCAGCTTAAGTCTCGCGGGGGCCCAGTCTGTTAATGAAAAACTGTTTTTT,CASSLSLAGAQSVNEKLFF
-,TRBJ1-3,TRBV9,-,TGTGCCAGCAGCGTAGCAAGCGGAAACACCATATATTTT,CASSVASGNTIYF
-,TRBJ2-1,TRBV11-2,TRBD2,TGTGCCAGCAGCCATCTAGGGACTAGCGGGAGGGCCAGGGATGAGCAGTTCTTC,CASSHLGTSGRARDEQFF
-,TRBJ2-7,TRBV6-1,TRBD2,TGTGCCAGCAGTGGTCGTCTAGCGGGCTACGAGCAGTACTTC,CASSGRLAGYEQYF
-,TRBJ2-5,TRBV5-1,-,TGCGCCAGCAGCTTAGGAGGGGGGGCCCCAGAGACCCAGTACTTC,CASSLGGGAPETQYF
once,TRBJ2-3,TRBV29-1,-,TGCAGCGTTGGCACAGGGTCGGGCACAGATACGCAGTATTTT,CSVGTGSGTDTQYF
-,TRBJ2-3,TRBV4-1,-,TGCGCCAGCAGCCAACCAACGGGGGACCGCACAGATACGCAGTATTTT,CASSQPTGDRTDTQYF
-,TRBJ1-1,TRBV28,TRBD1,TGTGCCAGCAGTTCGGGGCTGACAGGGACGAACACTGAAGCTTTCTTT,CASSSGLTGTNTEAFF
-,TRBJ2-7,TRBV7-2,TRBD1,TGTGCCAGCAGCTTATGGGGACAGGGGAAGCACGAGCAGTACTTC,CASSLWGQGKHEQYF
-,TRBJ2-1,TRBV6-1,TRBD2,TGTGCCAGCAGGCTAGCGGGGGGTTTTGAGCAGTTCTTC,CASRLAGGFEQFF
-,TRBJ2-1,TRBV7-6,-,TGTGCCAGCAGCCCAAACTACAATGAGCAGTTCTTC,CASSPNYNEQFF
-,TRBJ1-5,TRBV7-6,-,TGTGCCAGCAGCTTAGTCCGGGACAGCAATCAGCCCCAGCATTTT,CASSLVRDSNQPQHF
few,TRBJ2-7,TRBV28,-,TGTGCCAGCAGTCTAACTAGCCTACTCGTTTACGAGCAGTACTTC,CASSLTSLLVYEQYF
-,TRBJ2-6,TRBV2,-,TGTGCCAGCAGTGATTGGAGCTCTGGGGCCAACGTCCTGACTTTC,CASSDWSSGANVLTF
-,TRBJ2-1,TRBV18,-,TGTGCCAGCTCACCAGGAGCCGGTTTGGAGCGTGAGCAGTTCTTC,CASSPGAGLEREQFF
-,TRBJ1-2,TRBV5-4,-,TGTGCCAGCAGCGTAGAGGCGGGGGTGGGCTACACCTTC,CASSVEAGVGYTF
-,TRBJ2-7,TRBV7-2,TRBD2,TGTGCCAGCAGCCTCCCGGCCCGCAGACTAGCGGGGAGGGGCCACGAGCAGTACTTC,CASSLPARRLAGRGHEQYF
-,TRBJ1-1,TRBV5-1,TRBD1,TGCGCCAGCAGCCCTCAGGGACAGGCGGAAGCTTTCTTT,CASSPQGQAEAFF
-,TRBJ2-3,TRBV7-2,TRBD2,TGTGCCAGCAGCGCCCAGCCAGCGGGAGGCGGCACAGATACGCAGTATTTT,CASSAQPAGGGTDTQYF
-,TRBJ1-2,TRBV25-1,TRBD1,TGTGCCAGCAGCTACAGGGGTGGGGGCTACACCTTC,CASSYRGGGYTF
-,TRBJ1-5,TRBV19,-,TGTGCCAGTAGTATCTTAGTTGGGCGGAGTAGGAATCAGCCCCAGCATTTT,CASSILVGRSRNQPQHF